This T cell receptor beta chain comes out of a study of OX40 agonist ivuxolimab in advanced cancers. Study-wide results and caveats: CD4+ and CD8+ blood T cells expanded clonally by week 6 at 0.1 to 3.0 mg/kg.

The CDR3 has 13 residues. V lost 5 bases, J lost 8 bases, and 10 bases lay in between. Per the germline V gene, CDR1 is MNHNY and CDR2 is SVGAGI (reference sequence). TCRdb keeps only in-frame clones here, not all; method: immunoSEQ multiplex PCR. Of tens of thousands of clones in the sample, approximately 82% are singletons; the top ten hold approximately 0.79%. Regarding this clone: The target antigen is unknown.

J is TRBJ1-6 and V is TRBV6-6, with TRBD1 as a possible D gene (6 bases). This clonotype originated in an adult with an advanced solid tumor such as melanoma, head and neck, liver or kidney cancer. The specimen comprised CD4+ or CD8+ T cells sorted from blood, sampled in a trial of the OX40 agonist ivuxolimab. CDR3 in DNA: TGTGCCAGCAGTCGTAACAGGGATTCACCCCTCCACTTT. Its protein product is CASSRNRDSPLHF.